This T cell receptor (beta chain) emerged from a study of blood T cell repertoires in COVID-19. Measured with immunoSEQ multiplex PCR; TCRdb has only the in-frame clones, and not every one. The sample records 150,000 to 200,000 clones, about four fifths being singletons. CDR3 length equals 13 residues. Germline CDR1 reads LNHDA; CDR2 reads SQIVND (reference sequence). V was clipped by 4 bases and J by 5 bases, with 10 bases between them. The TCR originated in a woman aged 40-49 years with COVID-19, enrolled during active disease. The sample taken for sequencing was peripheral blood. J is TRBJ2-3 and V is TRBV19, with D possibly TRBD1 on 6 matching bases. The CDR3 nucleotides read TGTGCCAGTAGTAGACACAGGGTAGATACGCAGTATTTT. Protein product: CASSRHRVDTQYF.